Presented here are 14 T cell receptor beta chains from one specimen sequenced in a study of lymphopenia after photon versus proton radiotherapy. TCRdb keeps only in-frame clones here, not all; method: immunoSEQ multiplex PCR. Altogether 150,000 to 200,000 clones are present, 70% to 90% being singletons, with the ten largest covering approximately 4.6%. The sequenced sample was peripheral blood, obtained from a patient treated with photon-based radiotherapy. All receptors come from a man over 45 with gastric cancer.

This clone was seen only a few times. This chain links TRBV14 with TRBJ2-1; 7 bases line up with TRBD1. J gave up 7 bases and V 2 bases, and 17 bases lay outside the gene matches. The CDR3 consists of 18 residues. Looked up from germline, CDR1 is SGHDN and CDR2 is FVKESK. CDR3 DNA: TGTGCCAGCAGCCAAACTAGGGGCAGGGGGAATTTGGATAATGAGCAGTTCTTC. This sequence encodes CASSQTRGRGNLDNEQFF.

The chain uses TRBV6-6 and TRBJ2-2, with D possibly being TRBD1 (6 bases). Germline loops: CDR1 MNHNY, CDR2 SVGAGI (reference sequence). The germline V and J ends were trimmed by 7 bases and 0 bases, with 12 bases remaining between them. This CDR3 is built from 15 residues. CDR3: CASNKGHTNTGELFF. CDR3 nucleotides: TGTGCCAGCAACAAGGGACACACGAACACCGGGGAGCTGTTTTTT.

The chain has TRBV28 and TRBJ1-5; weak D call: TRBD1 (6 bases). CDR1 and CDR2 (germline): MDHEN, SYDVKM. This CDR3 contains 13 residues. V was clipped by 4 bases and J by 4 bases, with 8 bases between them. The CDR3 sequence: CASSWGANQPQHF. CDR3 sequence (DNA): TGTGCCAGCAGTTGGGGGGCGAATCAGCCCCAGCATTTT. Drawing the rest from reference TRBV28 and TRBJ1-5, the complete variable domain is DVKVTQSSRYLVKRTGEKVFLECVQDMDHENMFWYRQDPGLGLRLIYFSYDVKMKEKGDIPEGYSVSREKKERFSLILESASTNQTSMYLCASSWGANQPQHFGDGTRLSIL.

CDR3: CASSDGYFGNTIYF. CDR3 DNA: TGTGCCAGCAGCGATGGGTACTTTGGAAACACCATATATTTT. The V gene is TRBV11-2, the J gene TRBJ1-3; D is unresolved. V was clipped by 5 bases and J by 3 bases, with 11 bases between them. Germline CDR1 SGHAT, CDR2 FQNNGV. CDR3 size: 14 residues.

The chain uses TRBV27 and TRBJ1-1; maybe TRBD1 (6 bases). The CDR3 covers 15 residues. Looked up from germline, CDR1 is MNHEY and CDR2 is SMNVEV (reference sequence). V lost 5 bases, J lost 1 base, and 14 bases lay in between. CDR3 region: CASSPWGAGNTEAFF. CDR3 nucleotide sequence: TGTGCCAGCAGTCCCTGGGGGGCGGGGAACACTGAAGCTTTCTTT.

The chain joins TRBV6-5 to TRBJ2-1; D may be TRBD2 (5 bases). V gave up 6 bases and J gave up 4 bases, with 7 bases separating them. CDR1 and CDR2 from the germline V gene are MNHEY and SVGAGI. The CDR3 totals 12 residues. CDR3 in amino acids: CASRDSYNEQFF. DNA of the CDR3: TGTGCCAGCAGGGACTCTTACAATGAGCAGTTCTTC.

The chain has TRBV29-1 and TRBJ1-1; D is unresolved. This CDR3 region has 13 residues. Per germline, CDR1 SQVTM and CDR2 ANQGSEA. V was pared by 8 bases and J by 0 bases, with 13 bases between. The CDR3: CSTNGRMNTEAFF. CDR3 DNA sequence: TGCAGCACGAACGGCCGCATGAACACTGAAGCTTTCTTT.

This rearrangement joins TRBV10-3 to TRBJ2-2; a weak D match, TRBD1 (5 bases). Trimming left V 10 bases short and J 0 bases short, with 15 bases between. Germline CDR1 reads ENHRY; CDR2 reads SYGVKD. This CDR3 is 15 amino acids long. CDR3 sequence reads: CATEQGSANTGELFF. In DNA form, the CDR3 reads TGTGCCACCGAGCAGGGCTCCGCGAACACCGGGGAGCTGTTTTTT.

This sequence joins TRBV9 and TRBJ1-2, with D possibly being TRBD1 (5 bases). CDR1 SGDLS and CDR2 YYNGEE come from the germline V gene. The CDR3 runs 11 residues. V was cut by 6 bases and J by 7 bases, with 10 bases left in between. The DNA of the CDR3 is TGTGCCAGCACGTCGGGGGGTGGCTACACCTTC. It encodes CASTSGGGYTF.

This sequence joins TRBV7-8 and TRBJ2-7, with 12 nucleotides matching TRBD2. Per the germline V gene, CDR1 is SGHVS and CDR2 is FQNEAQ. Trimming removed 1 base from V and 5 bases from J; junction bases left unmatched: 12. The CDR3 consists of 18 residues. CDR3 sequence (DNA): TGTGCCAGCAGCTTAGAGTTGGTGGCTAGCGGGAGGGGAGACGAGCAGTACTTC. Translation gives CASSLELVASGRGDEQYF. Combining the CDR3 with reference TRBV7-8 and TRBJ2-7 gives the whole variable domain GAGVSQSPRYKVAKRGQDVALRCDPISGHVSLFWYQQALGQGPEFLTYFQNEAQLDKSGLPSDRFFAERPEGSVSTLKIQRTQQEDSAVYLCASSLELVASGRGDEQYFGPGTRLTVT.

This chain uses TRBV2 with TRBJ2-5; D unresolved. The V and J ends lost 3 bases and 4 bases respectively, with 6 bases between them. Germline CDR1 and CDR2: SNHLY and FYNNEI. This CDR3 is 12 amino acids long. CDR3 residues: CASSDLVETQYF. The DNA of the CDR3 is TGTGCCAGCAGTGACCTAGTAGAGACCCAGTACTTC.

The chain joins TRBV18 to TRBJ1-1, with 8 bases matching TRBD1. V lost 5 bases and J lost 6; bases outside the gene matches: 2. CDR1 is KGHSH and CDR2 is LQKENI in the germline V gene. The CDR3 runs 12 residues. The CDR3 DNA reads as TGTGCCAGCTCAACAGGGGGGGCTGAAGCTTTCTTT. Encoded protein: CASSTGGAEAFF.

This clone was picked up a small number of times. The chain couples TRBV28 to TRBJ1-2; D is undetermined. Trimming cost V 6 bases and J 5 bases, with 4 bases left between them. The germline CDR1 and CDR2 sequences are MDHEN and SYDVKM. This CDR3 has 10 amino acids. The CDR3 bases are TGTGCCAGCAGCAGGTATGGCTACACCTTC. Translated, it gives CASSRYGYTF.

The genes are TRBV4-1 and TRBJ2-1, with 8 bases fitting TRBD2. V dropped 1 base and J dropped 8; count of bases not matched to a gene: 13. The CDR3 has 17 amino acids. CDR1 is MGHRA, CDR2 YSYEKL, per germline. In DNA form, the CDR3 reads TGCGCCAGCAGCCAAGCAGGAGCGGGAGCGGCCGGGGATGAGCAGTTCTTC. The encoded protein is CASSQAGAGAAGDEQFF.